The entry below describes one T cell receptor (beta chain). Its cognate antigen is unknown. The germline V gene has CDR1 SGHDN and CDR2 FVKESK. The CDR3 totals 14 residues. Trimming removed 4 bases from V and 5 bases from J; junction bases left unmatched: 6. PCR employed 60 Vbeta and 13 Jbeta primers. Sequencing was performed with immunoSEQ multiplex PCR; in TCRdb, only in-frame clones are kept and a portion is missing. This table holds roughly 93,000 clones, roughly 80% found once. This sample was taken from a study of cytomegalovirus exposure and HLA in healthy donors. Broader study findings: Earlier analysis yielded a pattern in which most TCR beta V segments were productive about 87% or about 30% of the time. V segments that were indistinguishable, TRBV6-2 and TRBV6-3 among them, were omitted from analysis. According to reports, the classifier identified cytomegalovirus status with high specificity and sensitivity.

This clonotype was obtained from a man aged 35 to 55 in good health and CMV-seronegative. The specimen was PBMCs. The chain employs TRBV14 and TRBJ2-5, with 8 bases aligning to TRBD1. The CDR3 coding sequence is TGTGCCAGCAGCCTCCGACAGGGGCGGGAGACCCAGTACTTC. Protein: CASSLRQGRETQYF.